The 19 T cell receptor beta chains in this list originate from one sample, sequenced in a study of T cells in tuberculosis. Profiled with immunoSEQ multiplex PCR; TCRdb holds only in-frame clones, not every one. Here the sample spans tens of thousands of clones, approximately 93% being singletons. Sequencing was carried out using PBMCs. Receptors were obtained from a donor between 5 and 29 years old with latent tuberculosis or without tuberculosis infection.

This chain uses TRBV2 with TRBJ1-1, with no clear D. The CDR3 length is 14 residues. Germline V gives CDR1 SNHLY, CDR2 FYNNEI. The germline V and J ends were trimmed by 4 bases and 4 bases, with 13 bases remaining between them. DNA for the CDR3: TGTGCCAGCAGTGGGTTGGCTTCAGGCACTGAAGCTTTCTTT. As protein: CASSGLASGTEAFF.

The genes are TRBV11-2 and TRBJ2-1; the match to TRBD2 covers 7 bases. Trimming took 1 base from V and 4 from J; bases not matched to a gene: 7. CDR1 and CDR2 (germline): SGHAT, FQNNGV. The CDR3 covers 16 residues. This chain's CDR3 is CASSLVIHSGYNEQFF. CDR3 DNA: TGTGCCAGCAGCTTAGTAATCCATAGCGGGTACAATGAGCAGTTCTTC.

This clone appeared a few times. V usage is TRBV19 and J usage is TRBJ1-5; possible D gene TRBD1, 6 bases. Deletions cut 6 bases from V and 4 bases from J, with 25 bases between. This CDR3 is built from 18 residues. Germline CDR1 is LNHDA and CDR2 is SQIVND (reference sequence). CDR3 nucleotide sequence: TGTGCCAGTAGAAGAGGATTAAAGGACAGACTCCATAATCAGCCCCAGCATTTT. Its protein product is CASRRGLKDRLHNQPQHF.

The chain couples TRBV6-5 to TRBJ1-3, with no clear D. This CDR3 contains 14 residues. The germline CDR1 and CDR2 sequences are MNHEY and SVGAGI. V was clipped by 6 bases and J by 0 bases, with 9 bases between them. CDR3 amino acids: CASSNTVSGNTIYF. CDR3 bases: TGTGCCAGCAGCAACACAGTCTCTGGAAACACCATATATTTT.

The V gene is TRBV7-2, the J gene TRBJ2-7; D gene uncertain. Deletions cut 3 bases from V and 6 bases from J, with 6 bases between. CDR3 length equals 11 residues. CDR1 and CDR2 (germline): SGHTA, FQGNSA. In DNA form, the CDR3 reads TGTGCCAGCAGCTTCAGTCGCGAGCAGTACTTC. It codes for CASSFSREQYF.

This rearrangement joins TRBV27 to TRBJ2-4; 7 positions agree with TRBD1. Germline V gives CDR1 MNHEY, CDR2 SMNVEV (reference sequence). J was trimmed by 0 bases and V by 6 bases; bases with no gene match: 8. CDR3 size: 16 residues. This chain's CDR3 is CASSDFRGLAKNIQYF. For the CDR3, the DNA is TGTGCCAGCAGCGACTTCAGGGGGTTAGCCAAAAACATTCAGTACTTC.

This clone was detected only a few times. Here the CDR3 DNA reads TGTGCCAGCAGTTTAAACAGGGATCAGCCCCAGCATTTT. This encodes CASSLNRDQPQHF. The chain combines TRBV27 with TRBJ1-5, with a tentative D call TRBD1 (6 bases). Between the trimmed V and J ends, which lost 2 bases and 5 bases, there was a span of 7 bases. In germline, CDR1 is MNHEY, CDR2 SMNVEV (reference sequence). CDR3 length: 13 amino acids.

V usage is TRBV2 and J usage is TRBJ1-5; 7 bases agree with TRBD1. Germline CDR1 reads SNHLY; CDR2 reads FYNNEI. CDR3 size: 17 residues. V was pared by 5 bases and J by 3 bases, with 13 bases of the junction left unmatched. The CDR3 loop is CASSPGQPHLNNQPQHF. In DNA, the CDR3 is TGTGCCAGCAGTCCGGGACAGCCACACCTAAACAATCAGCCCCAGCATTTT.

V usage is TRBV2 and J usage is TRBJ1-5; D unclear. The V end was cut by 4 bases, the J end by 4 bases, with 11 bases between. The CDR3 is 14 residues long. Germline CDR1 reads SNHLY; CDR2 reads FYNNEI. The CDR3 loop is CASSGIRENQPQHF. The CDR3 DNA reads TGTGCCAGCAGTGGGATTCGGGAGAATCAGCCCCAGCATTTT.

This sequence joins TRBV29-1 and TRBJ2-5, with D possibly being TRBD2 (7 bases). CDR3 length: 14 residues. Germline V CDR1 and CDR2: SQVTM, ANQGSEA. With 7 bases removed from V and 5 bases from J, the gap between germline ends came to 20 bases. CDR3 loop: CSARGGLLWETQYF. In nucleotides, the CDR3 is TGCAGCGCTAGGGGGGGACTCCTTTGGGAGACCCAGTACTTC.

This clone was found once. This sequence joins TRBV11-1 and TRBJ2-7, with 11 bases lining up with TRBD2. The length of the CDR3 is 17 residues. From germline, CDR1 is SGHAT and CDR2 FQDESV (reference sequence). Losses at the gene ends were 4 bases for V and 3 bases for J; bases not matched to a gene: 11. This chain's CDR3 is CASSSRSGLADGYEQYF. CDR3 sequence (DNA): TGTGCCAGCAGCTCTAGGTCGGGACTAGCGGACGGCTACGAGCAGTACTTC.

V usage is TRBV7-9 and J usage is TRBJ2-7; 10 positions match TRBD2. The V gene end was trimmed by 5 bases and the J gene end by 2 bases; junction bases not matched to a gene: 12. The CDR3 runs 17 residues. CDR1 is SEHNR, CDR2 FQNEAQ, per germline (reference sequence). The CDR3 coding sequence is TGTGCCAGCAGCCCAAGGAGTAGCGGGAGGAGCGCCTACGAGCAGTACTTC. This translates into CASSPRSSGRSAYEQYF.

This chain links TRBV5-1 with TRBJ1-6; unclear D gene. CDR1 and CDR2 from the germline V gene are SGHRS and YFSETQ. The CDR3 extends over 15 amino acids. V lost 0 bases to trimming and J lost 6 bases, with 10 bases between them. The CDR3 here is CASSLDQGGNSPLHF. In DNA form, the CDR3 reads TGCGCCAGCAGCTTGGATCAAGGCGGTAATTCACCCCTCCACTTT.

The chain couples TRBV27 to TRBJ2-3, with 14 bases matching TRBD2. The CDR3 length is 16 residues. Germline CDR1 is MNHEY and CDR2 is SMNVEV (reference sequence). V was clipped by 3 bases and J by 5 bases; unmatched bases: 4. CDR3 nucleotide sequence: TGTGCCAGCAGTTTGGGGACTAGCGGGGGAAGAGATACGCAGTATTTT. Residues: CASSLGTSGGRDTQYF.

V is TRBV29-1 and J is TRBJ1-1; the D is unclear. Germline CDR1 reads SQVTM; CDR2 reads ANQGSEA. V gave up 4 bases and J gave up 0 bases, with 3 bases separating them. The CDR3 is 11 amino acids. CDR3 loop: CSVVVNTEAFF. In DNA form, the CDR3 reads TGCAGCGTTGTAGTGAACACTGAAGCTTTCTTT.

The chain has TRBV5-1 and TRBJ1-4, with D tentatively TRBD1 (5 bases). Germline CDR1 is SGHRS and CDR2 is YFSETQ. V lost 0 bases and J 4 bases, leaving 10 bases between the germline ends. The CDR3 runs 15 residues. The CDR3 DNA reads as TGCGCCAGCAGCTTGGTAGGGGCCGTTAATGAAAAACTGTTTTTT. It yields the protein CASSLVGAVNEKLFF.

V usage is TRBV7-2 and J usage is TRBJ2-2; 8 nucleotides align to TRBD1. Germline V gene sequence: CDR1 SGHTA, CDR2 FQGNSA. There are 16 residues in the CDR3. The trim removed 3 bases at V and 0 bases at J, leaving 3 bases unmatched. CDR3 coding DNA: TGTGCCAGCAGCTTCAGGGGGCTTACGAACACCGGGGAGCTGTTTTTT. Translated, it gives CASSFRGLTNTGELFF.

This chain uses TRBV18 with TRBJ1-1; TRBD1 matches at 10 bases. Trimming at V came to 1 base and at J to 0 bases, leaving 2 bases not matched to a gene. Germline lookup yields CDR1 KGHSH and CDR2 LQKENI. This CDR3 spans 16 amino acids. CDR3: CASSPRQGAMNTEAFF. The CDR3 region has the DNA TGTGCCAGCTCACCACGACAGGGGGCCATGAACACTGAAGCTTTCTTT.

The rearrangement links TRBV27 to TRBJ2-7, with 12 positions matching TRBD1. V dropped 7 bases and J dropped 7; count of bases not matched to a gene: 11. The CDR3 runs 15 residues. From germline, CDR1 is MNHEY and CDR2 SMNVEV (reference sequence). The CDR3 coding sequence is TGTGCCAGCAAGGCGGGACAGGGGGCCTTATGGGAGCAGTACTTC. It is translated as CASKAGQGALWEQYF.